These T cell receptor beta chains were read from a single sample in a study of beta chain features in type 1 diabetes. The data were produced by immunoSEQ multiplex PCR, yet TCRdb's version contains in-frame clones alone and is incomplete. The sample comprises tens of thousands of clones, 35% to 50% of which are singletons, and less than 1.5% rests with the top ten. The sequencing sample was made of Tregs from blood. The source of these receptors is a man aged 30-40 years with type 1 diabetes. CDR3s include the opening cysteine and the closing phenylalanine or tryptophan. A D gene is named only where the DNA matches it firmly.

V	D	CDR3
TRBV18	NA	CASSPGTGLAYGYTF
TRBV29-1	TRBD1	CSVKTGGDEKLFF
TRBV27	NA	CASSLKRHLNGYGYTF
TRBV10-3	NA	CAIKEGSGVGEKYF
TRBV5-6	TRBD1	CASSLGTVHGYTF
TRBV6-1	NA	CASSGRTAINEKLFF
TRBV15	TRBD2	CATSGTSANTGELFF
TRBV6-5	NA	CAAFGGYDTGELFF
TRBV19	TRBD1	CASSIQYLRQGALLGYTF
TRBV18	TRBD1	CASSSDRGGDEQYF
TRBV28	NA	CASSRGDGYYEQYF
TRBV5-4	NA	CASSREGSEQYF
TRBV7-2	NA	CASSFKGDSSYEQYF